Below, 3 T cell receptor beta chains from the same sample are listed, as sequenced in a study of beta chain features in type 1 diabetes. Isolated RNA was reverse transcribed in full, so expressed TCRB transcripts were sequenced. The method was immunoSEQ multiplex PCR; TCRdb's version includes in-frame clones alone and lacks a portion of them. The table has roughly 150,000 clones, around 10% seen once. What was sequenced was central memory CD4+ T cells from blood. The receptor source for this set is a young man in good health.

J is TRBJ2-7 and V is TRBV21-1. TRBV21-1 is a documented pseudogene. The CDR3 has 11 amino acids. This CDR3 reads CASSSKAEQYF. The CDR3 DNA is TGTGCCAGCAGCAGTAAGGCTGAGCAGTACTTC.

The chain combines TRBV6-5 with TRBJ1-2, with no clear D. CDR3 size: 15 residues. The V gene's germline CDR1 is MNHEY and CDR2 SVGAGI. V lost 6 bases and J lost 4, with 18 bases in between. The CDR3 is CASSYDGHEGYGYTF. DNA of the CDR3: TGTGCCAGCAGCTATGACGGGCACGAGGGCTATGGCTACACCTTC.

This clone was counted a few times. The chain couples TRBV11-2 to TRBJ2-7; weak D call: TRBD1 (6 bases). Germline CDR1 SGHAT, CDR2 FQNNGV. This CDR3 spans 14 amino acids. Trimming shortened V by 5 bases and J by 7 bases, and 18 bases separated the two germline ends. The CDR3 reads CASSPDRLPWEQYF. The CDR3 DNA reads TGTGCCAGCAGCCCAGACAGGCTTCCGTGGGAGCAGTACTTC.